This TCR beta chain was sequenced for a study of regulatory T cells in long-lasting Graves disease. Study observations and caveats: Persistent cases of Graves' showed reduced TCR diversity relative to newly diagnosed patients.

There are 16 residues in the CDR3. V was clipped by 5 bases and J by 7 bases, with 23 bases between them. Germline CDR1 and CDR2: SEHNR and FQNEAQ (reference sequence). This clonotype was recorded at least ten times. Its specificity is not known. Time point reported: newly diagnosed GD, antithyroid drugs for less than 3 months. PBMC-extracted RNA yielded the TCR library. Arm-PCR with iRepertoire HTBI primers amplified the CDR3 regions for these TCR beta libraries. MiXCR was run by TCRdb on the multiplex PCR reads, yielding one entry per CDR3 protein. The repertoire holds under 700,000 distinct CDR3 sequences, with about 16% as singletons. These data were also filed under a second study, of T cells in Graves' hyperthyroidism and ophthalmopathy. That source adds: Ophthalmopathy onset followed model prediction by a median approximately six months.

The rearrangement joins TRBV7-9 to TRBJ1-1, with D tentatively TRBD1 (6 bases). This specimen was peripheral blood mononuclear cells (PBMCs), taken at new diagnosis, from a patient treated with antithyroid drugs. The TCR sequence derives from a middle-aged woman with Graves disease. The CDR3 DNA sequence: TGTGCCAGCAGCCGTTTAGGGGGGAGGGCGTTCGGTGAAGCTTTCTTT. This gives the protein CASSRLGGRAFGEAFF. The full variable domain, its missing parts supplied by reference TRBV7-9 and TRBJ1-1, is DTGVSQNPRHKITKRGQNVTFRCDPISEHNRLYWYRQTLGQGPEFLTYFQNEAQLEKSRLLSDRFSAERPKGSFSTLEIQRTEQGDSAMYLCASSRLGGRAFGEAFFGQGTRLTVV.